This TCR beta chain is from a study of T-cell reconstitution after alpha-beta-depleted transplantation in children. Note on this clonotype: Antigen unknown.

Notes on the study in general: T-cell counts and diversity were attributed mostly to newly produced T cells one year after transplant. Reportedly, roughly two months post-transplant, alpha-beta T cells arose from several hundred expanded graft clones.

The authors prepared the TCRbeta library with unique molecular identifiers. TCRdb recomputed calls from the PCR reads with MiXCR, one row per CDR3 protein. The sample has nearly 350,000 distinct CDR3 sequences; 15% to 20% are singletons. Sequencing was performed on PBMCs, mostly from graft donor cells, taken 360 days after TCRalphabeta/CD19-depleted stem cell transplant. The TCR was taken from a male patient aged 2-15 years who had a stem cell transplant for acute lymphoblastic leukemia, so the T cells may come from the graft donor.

The CDR3 coding sequence is TGTGCCACCAGTGACCCCACTAGCGGAGGTAACAATGAGCAGTTCTTC. It yields the protein CATSDPTSGGNNEQFF. This chain uses TRBV24-1 with TRBJ2-1, with TRBD2 matching over 8 bases. Per the germline V gene, CDR1 is KGHDR and CDR2 is SFDVKD. The V gene end was trimmed by 4 bases and the J gene end by 5 bases; junction bases not matched to a gene: 9. This CDR3 is 16 amino acids long.